This T cell receptor beta chain was profiled in a study of cytomegalovirus exposure and HLA in healthy donors. V gave up 5 bases and J gave up 3 bases, with 20 bases separating them. Germline V CDR1 and CDR2: KGHSH, LQKENI. The CDR3 is 16 amino acids. With 60 Vbeta and 13 Jbeta primers, the PCR was carried out. The table came from immunoSEQ multiplex PCR; TCRdb's copy has only in-frame clones and leaves some out. The table has almost 200,000 clones, roughly three quarters seen once. Sequenced: PBMCs. The chain has TRBV18 and TRBJ2-7; weak D call: TRBD2 (6 bases). This sequence originates from a male donor in good health and CMV-seropositive. DNA for the CDR3: TGTGCCAGCTCAAAAGGATCGGGGGAAGCGGACTACGAGCAGTACTTC. Its translation is CASSKGSGEADYEQYF.